This paragraph covers one T cell receptor beta chain sequence. The data derive from a study of blood T cell repertoires in COVID-19. As for the study in general: The United States, Italy and Spain supplied acute and convalescent COVID-19 samples. PBMCs, B-cell-depleted T cells, or T cells provided the cDNA or gDNA that made up the material.

Authors' analysis steps: Amplification from reference gene primers served as the basis for estimated nucleated cell counts. Here immunoSEQ multiplex PCR was the method, and the copy in TCRdb shows in-frame clones only, minus some. The V and J calls and clone size were taken over from that table, and D and trimming were inferred from the DNA. The sample shows approximately 12,000 clones, approximately 88% of them seen only once. The CDR3 is made up of 15 amino acids. Looked up from germline, CDR1 is LGHDT and CDR2 is YNNKEL (reference sequence). After removal of 6 bases from V and 8 bases from J, the junction contained 10 bases not matched to a gene.

This TCR was sampled from a human donor in a cohort sampled during active COVID-19. Sequencing input: peripheral blood. The chain combines TRBV3-1 (or the pseudogene TRBV3-2) with TRBJ2-1; TRBD2 agrees at 10 bases. Written as DNA, the CDR3 is TGTGCCAGCAGACCAAGCGGGGGGGCCGGGCATGAGCAGTTCTTC. It encodes CASRPSGGAGHEQFF.